Each of the 6 T cell receptor beta chains below was sequenced from the same sample in a study of response to subunit inactivated influenza vaccine. TCRdb independently ran MiXCR on the RT-PCR reads; one entry per CDR3 protein. There are about 570,000 distinct CDR3 sequences in the sample; around 11% occur only once, and 11% lies in the top ten. The sample was also reused in another study, on T cells expressing NK-cell markers. From that study: The authors generated TCR beta cDNA through 5'RACE template switching with UMIs.

Specimen: PBMCs from blood, collected on the day of vaccination. The receptors derive from a man aged 50-59 years who received an inactivated influenza vaccine.

This rearrangement joins TRBV5-1 to TRBJ2-2; maybe TRBD1 (5 bases). Germline CDR1 SGHRS, CDR2 YFSETQ. The CDR3 loop spans 15 amino acids. Trimming pared 4 bases from V and 3 bases from J, leaving 13 bases between. The CDR3 DNA reads TGCGCCAGCAGCGTGGGGCAGAGTTACACCGGGGAGCTGTTTTTT. Translation gives CASSVGQSYTGELFF.

This chain uses TRBV10-3 with TRBJ1-6; a possible D gene is TRBD1 (6 bases). Trimming pared 11 bases from V and 7 bases from J, leaving 9 bases between. CDR1 ENHRY and CDR2 SYGVKD come from the germline V gene. This CDR3 is built from 11 residues. The CDR3 loop is CAAGQNSPLHF. The DNA of the CDR3 is TGTGCCGCAGGACAGAATTCACCCCTCCACTTT.

This clonotype has a count of ten or more. The chain joins TRBV29-1 to TRBJ2-1, with 14 nucleotides matching TRBD2. V was pared by 4 bases and J by 6 bases, with 2 bases of the junction left unmatched. CDR1 SQVTM and CDR2 ANQGSEA come from the germline V gene. The CDR3 loop spans 14 amino acids. The CDR3 nucleotides are TGCAGCGTTGCAGGGACTAGCGGGGGCAATGAGCAGTTCTTC. Translation: CSVAGTSGGNEQFF.

The V gene is TRBV30, the J gene TRBJ2-3; D is uncertain. The CDR3 totals 12 residues. The V end lost 3 bases, the J end lost 3 bases, and 7 bases lay between the germline ends. The V gene's germline CDR1 is GTSNPN and CDR2 SVGIG (reference sequence). The CDR3 is CAWRAPTDTQYF. The DNA of the CDR3 is TGTGCCTGGAGGGCGCCGACAGATACGCAGTATTTT.

This clonotype was counted ten times or more. This chain joins TRBV3-1 and TRBJ2-5; D unresolved. The V and J ends lost 2 bases and 4 bases respectively, with 17 bases between them. This CDR3 has 16 residues. Germline values: CDR1 LGHDT, CDR2 YNNKEL (reference sequence). The CDR3 loop is CASSQNSRLSTETQYF. The CDR3 coding sequence is TGTGCCAGCAGCCAAAACTCCCGGCTTTCGACAGAGACCCAGTACTTC.

This clonotype was seen more than once but under ten times. The chain is built from TRBV9 and TRBJ1-1; D is unclear. The CDR3 extends over 14 amino acids. V lost 0 bases and J 0 bases, leaving 6 bases between the germline ends. The germline V gene has CDR1 SGDLS and CDR2 YYNGEE. The CDR3 bases are TGTGCCAGCAGCGTAGCCGGTTTGAACACTGAAGCTTTCTTT. Translated: CASSVAGLNTEAFF.